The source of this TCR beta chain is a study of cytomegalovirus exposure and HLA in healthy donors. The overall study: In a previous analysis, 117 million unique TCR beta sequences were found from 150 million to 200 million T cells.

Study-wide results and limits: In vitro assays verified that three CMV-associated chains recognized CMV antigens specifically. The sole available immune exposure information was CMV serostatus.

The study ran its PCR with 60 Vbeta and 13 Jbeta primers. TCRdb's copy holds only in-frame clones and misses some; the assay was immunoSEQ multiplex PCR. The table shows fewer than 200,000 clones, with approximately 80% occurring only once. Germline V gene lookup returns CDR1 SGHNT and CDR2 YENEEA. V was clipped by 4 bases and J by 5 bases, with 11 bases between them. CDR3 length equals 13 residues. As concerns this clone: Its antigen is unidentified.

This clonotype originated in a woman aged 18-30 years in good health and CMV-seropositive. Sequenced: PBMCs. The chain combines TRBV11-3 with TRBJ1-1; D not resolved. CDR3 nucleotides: TGTGCCAGCAGCTCCGGGATTGCGACTGAAGCTTTCTTT. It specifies CASSSGIATEAFF.